These T cell receptor beta chains were read from a single sample in a study of blood T cell repertoires in COVID-19. Using immunoSEQ multiplex PCR, the repertoire was profiled, and TCRdb retains in-frame clones only, with some absent. The data show about 120,000 clones, approximately 82% seen once. The sample was peripheral blood. These receptors were collected from a man in his 70s with active or convalescent COVID-19. Each CDR3 is given with its conserved first and last residue. A D gene is named only where the DNA matches it firmly. Not all rows give a size; the values are once, few, many and, for expanded clones, a class.

>16|TRBD1|TRBV5-1|TRBJ1-4|-
CASSDTGGYGDEKLFF
TGCGCCAGCAGCGACACAGGGGGCTACGGGGATGAAAAACTGTTTTTT
>14|TRBD1|TRBV9|TRBJ2-7|once
CASSAETGAGEQYF
TGTGCCAGCAGCGCAGAGACAGGGGCTGGGGAGCAGTACTTC
>13|-|TRBV5-5|TRBJ1-2|few
CASSQEGGLGYTF
TGTGCCAGCAGCCAGGAGGGGGGGCTCGGCTACACCTTC
>16|-|TRBV9|TRBJ1-2|-
CASSVSGGLTSYGYTF
TGTGCCAGCAGCGTTTCCGGGGGGCTAACCTCCTATGGCTACACCTTC
>13|TRBD1|TRBV5-1|TRBJ2-7|-
CASSADRGKEQYF
TGCGCCAGCAGCGCGGACAGGGGGAAGGAGCAGTACTTC
>16|-|TRBV23-1|TRBJ1-5|-
CASSQRGLMGNQPQHF
TGCGCCAGCAGTCAACGGGGACTGATGGGCAATCAGCCCCAGCATTTT
>14|-|TRBV7-2|TRBJ1-2|many
CASSPLGANYGYTF
TGTGCCAGCAGCCCCCTAGGAGCCAACTATGGCTACACCTTC
>15|-|TRBV5-1|TRBJ1-3|once
CASSRDSGAGNTIYF
TGCGCCAGCAGCCGTGACTCGGGGGCTGGAAACACCATATATTTT
>15|TRBD1|TRBV28|TRBJ1-1|-
CASSPPTGMITEAFF
TGTGCCAGCAGTCCCCCGACAGGGATGATAACTGAAGCTTTCTTT
>15|-|TRBV11-1|TRBJ2-7|-
CASSSGGRSSYEQYF
TGTGCCAGCAGTTCGGGGGGCCGAAGCTCCTACGAGCAGTACTTC
>16|TRBD1|TRBV28|TRBJ2-1|-
CASSTRGQGSDNEQFF
TGTGCCAGCAGTACGAGGGGACAGGGTTCCGACAATGAGCAGTTCTTC
>13|-|TRBV12-3/TRBV12-4|TRBJ2-7|once
CASSSGSPYEQYF
TGTGCCAGCAGCTCCGGGTCCCCCTACGAGCAGTACTTC